The entry below gives a single T cell receptor beta chain sequence along with its context. In this sample, this clonotype turned up many times. Which antigen it targets is not known. No base-level quality is on record; no much larger clone is a single base apart. According to the study, the label for this sample's time point signals: newly diagnosed GD, antithyroid drugs for less than 3 months. For both TCR sequencing and RNA sequencing, RNA was extracted from PBMCs in TRIzol. Graves' disease was diagnosed according to American Thyroid Association guidelines. Patients for the study were recruited at an endocrinology department in Xi'an, China. Each patient gave 7.5 to 10 milliliters of peripheral blood, collected in an EDTA anticoagulant tube. PBMCs were isolated by Ficoll Paque Plus density gradient separation without further T cell sorting. An Agilent 2100 Bioanalyzer and agarose gel were used to check RNA quality, and a NanoDrop 2000 was used to measure RNA concentration.

The cysteine opens and the phenylalanine closes a CDR3 of 14 amino acids. Just CDR3 DNA is preserved here, 42 bases in frame from base 1. Trimming takes 4 bases from V and 4 bases from J, and the germline ends sit 13 bases apart. CDR1 SGHAT and CDR2 FQNNGV were looked up in the germline V gene. The data derive from a study of regulatory T cells in long-lasting Graves disease (TCRdb year 2021). Background on the whole study: Newly diagnosed Graves' disease patients had taken antithyroid drugs for less than 3 months. The study took place in China and was registered as a clinical trial. Patients with persistent Graves' disease were compared with patients with newly diagnosed Graves' disease using TCR sequencing and RNA sequencing of peripheral blood. A total of roughly 33 samples underwent TCR sequencing: about 13 from persistent and roughly 20 from newly diagnosed Graves' disease patients. The paper's findings and limits, for the study overall: Persistent disease showed preferential use of TRBV28, TRBJ1-2 and TRBJ2-5, whereas newly diagnosed disease favored TRBV20-1 and TRBJ2-1. As a limitation, the authors acknowledged that the small sample size may reduce accuracy. Compared with newly diagnosed patients, patients with persistent Graves' disease had lower TCR Shannon entropy and fewer highly expanded clones, which suggests clonal expansion. Persistent patients shared more public clonotypes among themselves (approximately 2,500) than newly diagnosed patients did (more than 850). Only the TCR beta chain was sequenced and analyzed. Peripheral blood alone was examined, since thyroid tissue, which constituted the primary lesion, could not be accessed.

The protocol used for the library was multiplex PCR. Sequencing took place on an Illumina HiSeq 4000. CDR3 regions were amplified by Arm-PCR with iRepertoire HTBI primers to construct TCR beta libraries. PCR products were gel purified before sequencing. From the authors' description of their analysis: A total of 62 TRBV and some 15 TRBJ segments were identified across samples and were used for gene usage analysis of CDR3 amino acid clonotypes. COPE and FqMerger were used to merge filtered high-quality paired reads into contigs. BLAST was used to align contigs to IMGT TRBV, TRBD and TRBJ reference genes, and CDR3 was defined according to IMGT. Any clonotype with a frequency above 0.1% was counted as a highly expanded clone. Shannon entropy was used to measure repertoire diversity, and the Gini coefficient was used to measure V-J evenness. A clonotype was considered public if more than one individual shared it. Using fastp at Q25 and MiXCR, TCRdb reprocessed the public reads and kept productive beta chains. Each entry is one CDR3 protein sequence, shown with its most common DNA and genes. Clone size and V and J calls follow TCRdb, not the original study. The sample contains around 480,000 distinct CDR3 sequences, roughly 16% of them found a single time. The ten top clones hold around 25% of the sample.

The sample was also linked to a second study, of T cells in Graves' hyperthyroidism and ophthalmopathy. As that second paper reports: A patient counted as having stable Graves' hyperthyroidism if no progression to ophthalmopathy occurred over 18 months of follow-up. Hyperthyroidism patients were aged 18 to 65 years and newly diagnosed, with disease duration of less than 2 months. Patients with uncontrolled infections, other autoimmune diseases, pregnancy or lactation were excluded. Diagnoses were based on clinical symptoms, serum thyroxine and TRAb, thyroid ultrasound and orbital computed tomography. A first-round RT-PCR of the TCR CDR3 used the HTBI primer set with the Qiagen OneStep RT-PCR kit. Blood samples also contained most of the expanded thyroid clonotypes (frequency above 0.001), which suggests that blood repertoires may reflect thyroid immune responses. Ophthalmopathy was separated from stable hyperthyroidism by a 13 V-J signature model, with approximately 85% sensitivity and just over 81% specificity obtained in cross-validation and 80%/75% obtained in testing. In validation, the model predicted progression to ophthalmopathy a median of roughly 6.1 months before onset, with about 70% sensitivity and about 75% specificity. A discovery cohort of about 96 patients, 43 with Graves' ophthalmopathy and roughly 59 with stable Graves' hyperthyroidism, was used to find distinguishing TCR V-J signatures. An independent validation cohort of under 20 hyperthyroidism patients and approximately 15 patients who later progressed to ophthalmopathy tested prospective prediction of ophthalmopathy. The 90 to 100 discovery patients were randomly divided into training and test sets at a 7:3 ratio. In addition, the study compared T-cell repertoires in thyroid tissue and in blood from six Graves' hyperthyroidism patients. After blood sampling, hyperthyroidism patients were treated with methimazole at a starting dose of 30 mg daily, and ophthalmopathy patients were treated with high-dose intravenous methylprednisolone. Libraries were constructed in a second round of multiplex PCR, after which size selection and purification were performed. Libraries were sequenced paired-end with 100 bp reads on an Illumina HiSeq2000. Raw data were processed with SOAPnuke, discarding reads with adapters, uncalled bases, mean Phred below 15, or no exact constant-primer or identifier match. COPE v1.2.5 was used to merge high-quality paired reads, and clonotypes were defined as unique nucleotide sequences. MiTCR v1.1 was used to align the clonotypes against IMGT TRBV, TRBD and TRBJ reference segments. The analysis included only V-J combinations with a frequency above 0.0001, which together covered roughly 99% of the repertoires. A TCS score was defined as the ratio of F50 (clonal expansion) to E x V (chaos), with BLOSUM62-based TCRdist applied between CDR3 peptides within each V-J. Welch's t-statistics and random forest reduced several hundred V-J features to 10 to 15, which were used in a naive Bayes classifier (R e1071). No statistical method was used to fix the sample size in advance, and group allocation was not hidden from the investigators. The paper describes TCR Vbeta CDR3 sequencing of around 130 peripheral blood samples, made up of under 50 ophthalmopathy patients, roughly 80 hyperthyroidism patients and some 17 progressor patients.

The sequence was obtained from a woman in her forties or fifties with Graves disease. Donor details come from another sample of the same person, matched by shared clones. Sequenced material: peripheral blood mononuclear cells (PBMCs), taken at new diagnosis, from a patient treated with antithyroid drugs. The chain is encoded by TRBV11-2 joined to TRBJ1-1, with a weak D call of TRBD1 (6 bases match). Here is the DNA: TGTGCCAGCAGCTCAGTGACAGGTGCCACTGAAGCTTTCTTT. Its amino acids are CASSSVTGATEAFF.